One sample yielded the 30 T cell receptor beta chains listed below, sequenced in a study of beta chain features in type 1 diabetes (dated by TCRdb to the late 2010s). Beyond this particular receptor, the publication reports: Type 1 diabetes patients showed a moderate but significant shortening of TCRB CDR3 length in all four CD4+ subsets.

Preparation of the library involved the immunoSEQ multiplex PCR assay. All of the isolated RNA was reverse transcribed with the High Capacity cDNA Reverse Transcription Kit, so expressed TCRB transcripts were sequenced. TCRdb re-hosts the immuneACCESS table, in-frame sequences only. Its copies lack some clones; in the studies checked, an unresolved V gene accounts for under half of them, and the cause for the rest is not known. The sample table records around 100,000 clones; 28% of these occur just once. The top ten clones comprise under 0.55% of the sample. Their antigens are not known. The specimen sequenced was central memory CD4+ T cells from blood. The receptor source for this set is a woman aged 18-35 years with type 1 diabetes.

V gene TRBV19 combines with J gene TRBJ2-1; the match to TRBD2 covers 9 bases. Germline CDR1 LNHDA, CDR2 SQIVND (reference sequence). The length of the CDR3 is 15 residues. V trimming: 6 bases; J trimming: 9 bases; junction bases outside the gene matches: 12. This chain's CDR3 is CASRTGLAGRSEQFF. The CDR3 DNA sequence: TGTGCCAGTAGAACCGGTCTAGCGGGACGCAGTGAGCAGTTCTTC. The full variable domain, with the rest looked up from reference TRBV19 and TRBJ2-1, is DGGITQSPKYLFRKEGQNVTLSCEQNLNHDAMYWYRQDPGQGLRLIYYSQIVNDFQKGDIAEGYSVSREKKESFPLTVTSAQKNPTAFYLCASRTGLAGRSEQFFGPGTRLTVL.

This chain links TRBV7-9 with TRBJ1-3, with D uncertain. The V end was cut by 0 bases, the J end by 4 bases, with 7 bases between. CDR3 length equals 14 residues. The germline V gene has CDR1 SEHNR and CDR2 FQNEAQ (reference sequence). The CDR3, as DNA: TGTGCCAGCAGCTTAGCTGTCCAGGGAAACACCATATATTTT. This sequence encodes CASSLAVQGNTIYF.

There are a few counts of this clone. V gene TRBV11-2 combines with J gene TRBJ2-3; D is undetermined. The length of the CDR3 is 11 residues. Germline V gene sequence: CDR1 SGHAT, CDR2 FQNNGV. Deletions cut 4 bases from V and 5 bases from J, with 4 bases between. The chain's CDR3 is CASSSRDTQYF. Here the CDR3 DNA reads TGTGCCAGCAGCTCGCGAGATACGCAGTATTTT.

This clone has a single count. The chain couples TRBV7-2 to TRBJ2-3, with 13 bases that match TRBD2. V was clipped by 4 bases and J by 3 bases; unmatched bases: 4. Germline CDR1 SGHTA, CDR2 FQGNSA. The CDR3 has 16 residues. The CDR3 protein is CASSSRTSGRTDTQYF. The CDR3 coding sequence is TGTGCCAGCAGCTCCAGGACTAGCGGGAGAACAGATACGCAGTATTTT.

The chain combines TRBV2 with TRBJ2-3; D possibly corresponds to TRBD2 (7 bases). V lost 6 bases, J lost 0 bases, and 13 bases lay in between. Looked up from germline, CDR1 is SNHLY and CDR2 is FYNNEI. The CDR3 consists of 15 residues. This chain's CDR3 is CASSQAGQSTDTQYF. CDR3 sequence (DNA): TGTGCCAGCAGCCAAGCGGGACAAAGCACAGATACGCAGTATTTT.

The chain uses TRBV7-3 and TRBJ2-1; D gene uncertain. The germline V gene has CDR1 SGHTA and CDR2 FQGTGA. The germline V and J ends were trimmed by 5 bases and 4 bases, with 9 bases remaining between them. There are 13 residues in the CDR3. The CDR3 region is CASSLNWYNEQFF. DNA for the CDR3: TGTGCCAGCAGCCTCAACTGGTACAATGAGCAGTTCTTC.

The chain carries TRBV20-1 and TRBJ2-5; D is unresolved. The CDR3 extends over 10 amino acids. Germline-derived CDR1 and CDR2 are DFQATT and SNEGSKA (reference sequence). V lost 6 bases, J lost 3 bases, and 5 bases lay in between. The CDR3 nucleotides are TGCAGTGCGGCAGAAGAGACCCAGTACTTC. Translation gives CSAAEETQYF.

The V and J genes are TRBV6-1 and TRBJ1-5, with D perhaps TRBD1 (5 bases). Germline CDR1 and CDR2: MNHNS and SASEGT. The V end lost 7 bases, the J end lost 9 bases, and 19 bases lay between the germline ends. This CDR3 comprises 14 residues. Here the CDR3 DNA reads TGTGCCAGCACCACTTGGGGTGGAGGGGCGCCCCAGCATTTT. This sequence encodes CASTTWGGGAPQHF.

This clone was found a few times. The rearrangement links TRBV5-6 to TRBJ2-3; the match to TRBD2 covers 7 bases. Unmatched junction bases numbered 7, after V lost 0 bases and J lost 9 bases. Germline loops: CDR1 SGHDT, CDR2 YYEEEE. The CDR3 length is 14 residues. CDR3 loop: CASSLASGPLTQYF. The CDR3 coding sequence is TGTGCCAGCAGCTTGGCTAGCGGACCCCTGACGCAGTATTTT.

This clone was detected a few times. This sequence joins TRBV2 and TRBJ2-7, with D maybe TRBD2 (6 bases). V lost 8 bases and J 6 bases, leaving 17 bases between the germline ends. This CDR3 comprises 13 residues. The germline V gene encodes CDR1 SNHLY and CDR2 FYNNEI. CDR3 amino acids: CASGGAVRSEQYV. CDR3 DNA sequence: TGTGCCAGCGGAGGGGCAGTAAGGAGCGAGCAGTACGTC.

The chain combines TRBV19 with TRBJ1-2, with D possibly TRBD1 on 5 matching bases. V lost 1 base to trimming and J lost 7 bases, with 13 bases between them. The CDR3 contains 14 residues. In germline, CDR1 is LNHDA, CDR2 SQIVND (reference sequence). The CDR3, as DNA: TGTGCCAGTAGTATAGCGGGCAGGGAAGGTGGCTACACCTTC. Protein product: CASSIAGREGGYTF.

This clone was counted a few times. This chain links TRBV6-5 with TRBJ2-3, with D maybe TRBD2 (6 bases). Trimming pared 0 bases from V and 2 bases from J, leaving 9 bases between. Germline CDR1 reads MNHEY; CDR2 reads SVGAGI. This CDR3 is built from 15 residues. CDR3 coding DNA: TGTGCCAGCAGTTACTCAGGCGGGAACACAGATACGCAGTATTTT. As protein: CASSYSGGNTDTQYF.

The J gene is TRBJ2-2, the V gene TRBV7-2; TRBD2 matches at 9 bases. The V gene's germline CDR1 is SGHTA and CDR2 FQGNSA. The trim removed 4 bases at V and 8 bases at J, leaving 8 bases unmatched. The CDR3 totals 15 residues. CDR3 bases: TGTGCCAGCAGCTCCGTAGCGGGAGCGGCGGGGGAGCTGTTTTTT. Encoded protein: CASSSVAGAAGELFF.

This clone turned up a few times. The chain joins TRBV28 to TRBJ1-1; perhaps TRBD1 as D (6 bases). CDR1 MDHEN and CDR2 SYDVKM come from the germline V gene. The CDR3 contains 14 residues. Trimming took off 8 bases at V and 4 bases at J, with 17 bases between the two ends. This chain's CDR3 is CASSSGGAGTEAFF. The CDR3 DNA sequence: TGTGCCAGCTCCTCTGGGGGGGCGGGCACTGAAGCTTTCTTT.

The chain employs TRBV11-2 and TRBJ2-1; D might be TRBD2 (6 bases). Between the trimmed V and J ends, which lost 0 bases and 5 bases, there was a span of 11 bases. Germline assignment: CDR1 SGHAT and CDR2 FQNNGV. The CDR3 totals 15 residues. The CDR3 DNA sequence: TGTGCCAGCAGCTTAGAGGCTAGCGTGAACAATGAGCAGTTCTTC. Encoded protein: CASSLEASVNNEQFF.

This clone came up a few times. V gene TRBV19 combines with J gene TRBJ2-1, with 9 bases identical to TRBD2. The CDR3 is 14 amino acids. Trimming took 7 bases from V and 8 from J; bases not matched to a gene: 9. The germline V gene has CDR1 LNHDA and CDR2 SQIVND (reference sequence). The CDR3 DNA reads TGTGCCAGTAAAATGGCGGGAGGGCTCTATGAGCAGTTCTTC. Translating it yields CASKMAGGLYEQFF.

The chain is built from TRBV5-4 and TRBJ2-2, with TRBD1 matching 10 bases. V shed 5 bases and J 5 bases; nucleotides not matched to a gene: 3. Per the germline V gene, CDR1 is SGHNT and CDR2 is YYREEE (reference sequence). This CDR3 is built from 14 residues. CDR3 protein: CASRWDRGTGELFF. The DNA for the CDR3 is TGTGCCAGCAGGTGGGACAGGGGAACCGGGGAGCTGTTTTTT.

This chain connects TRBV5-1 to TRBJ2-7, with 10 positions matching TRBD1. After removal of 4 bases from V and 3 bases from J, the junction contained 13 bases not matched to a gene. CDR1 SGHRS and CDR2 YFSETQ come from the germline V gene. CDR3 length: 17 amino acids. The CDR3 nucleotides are TGCGCCAGCAGCGCGAACCCTACCGGGACAGGGGTCTACGAGCAGTACTTC. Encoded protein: CASSANPTGTGVYEQYF.

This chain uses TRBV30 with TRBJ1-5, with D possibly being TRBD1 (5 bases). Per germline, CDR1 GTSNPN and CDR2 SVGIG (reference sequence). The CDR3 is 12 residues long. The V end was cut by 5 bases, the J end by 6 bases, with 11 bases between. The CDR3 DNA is TGTGCCTGGGGAGGGGACGCTCAGCCCCAGCATTTT. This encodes CAWGGDAQPQHF. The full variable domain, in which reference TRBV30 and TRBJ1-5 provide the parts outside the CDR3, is SQTIHQWPATLVQPVGSPLSLECTVEGTSNPNLYWYRQAAGRGLQLLFYSVGIGQISSEVPQNLSASRPQDRQFILSSKKLLLSDSGFYLCAWGGDAQPQHFGDGTRLSIL.

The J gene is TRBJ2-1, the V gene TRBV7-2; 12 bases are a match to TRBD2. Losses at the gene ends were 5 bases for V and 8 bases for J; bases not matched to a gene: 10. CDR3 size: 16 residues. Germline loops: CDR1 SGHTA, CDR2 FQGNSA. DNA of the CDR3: TGTGCCAGCAGCCGGACTAGCGGGACTGGGGGGCATGAGCAGTTCTTC. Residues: CASSRTSGTGGHEQFF.

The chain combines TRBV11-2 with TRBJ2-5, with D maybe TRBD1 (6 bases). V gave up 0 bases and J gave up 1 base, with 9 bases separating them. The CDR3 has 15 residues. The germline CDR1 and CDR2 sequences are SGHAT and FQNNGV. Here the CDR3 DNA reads TGTGCCAGCAGCTTAGATCGAGGGGGCCAAGAGACCCAGTACTTC. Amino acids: CASSLDRGGQETQYF.

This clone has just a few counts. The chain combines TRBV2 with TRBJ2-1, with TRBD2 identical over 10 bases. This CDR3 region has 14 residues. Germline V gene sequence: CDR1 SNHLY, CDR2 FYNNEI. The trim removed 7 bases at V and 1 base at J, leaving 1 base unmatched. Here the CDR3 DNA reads TGTGCCAGCACGACTAGCGGGTCCTACAATGAGCAGTTCTTC. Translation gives CASTTSGSYNEQFF.

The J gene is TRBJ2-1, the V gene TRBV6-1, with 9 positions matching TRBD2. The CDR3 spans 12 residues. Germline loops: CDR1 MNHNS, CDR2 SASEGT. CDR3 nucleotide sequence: TGTGTACTAGCGGGTCTCGGTAATGAGCAGTTCTTC. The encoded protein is CVLAGLGNEQFF.

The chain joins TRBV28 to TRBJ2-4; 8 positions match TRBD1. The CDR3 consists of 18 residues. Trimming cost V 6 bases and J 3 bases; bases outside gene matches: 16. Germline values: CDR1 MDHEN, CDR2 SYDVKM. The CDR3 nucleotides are TGTGCCAGCAGACGACCCAGGTCGGACAGGGTTGGCAAAAACATTCAGTACTTC. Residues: CASRRPRSDRVGKNIQYF.

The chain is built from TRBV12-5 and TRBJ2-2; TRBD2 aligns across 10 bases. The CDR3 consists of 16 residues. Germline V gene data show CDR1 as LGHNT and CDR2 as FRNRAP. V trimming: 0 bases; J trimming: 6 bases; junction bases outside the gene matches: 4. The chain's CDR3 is CASGLVTSGTPGELFF. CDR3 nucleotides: TGTGCTAGTGGTTTGGTCACTAGCGGGACCCCCGGGGAGCTGTTTTTT.

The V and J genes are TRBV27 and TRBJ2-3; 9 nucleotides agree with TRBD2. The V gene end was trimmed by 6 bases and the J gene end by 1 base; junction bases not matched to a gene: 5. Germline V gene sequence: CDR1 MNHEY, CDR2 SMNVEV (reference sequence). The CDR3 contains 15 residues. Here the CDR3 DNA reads TGTGCCAGCAGCCGCATAGCGGGGGGCACAGATACGCAGTATTTT. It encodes CASSRIAGGTDTQYF.

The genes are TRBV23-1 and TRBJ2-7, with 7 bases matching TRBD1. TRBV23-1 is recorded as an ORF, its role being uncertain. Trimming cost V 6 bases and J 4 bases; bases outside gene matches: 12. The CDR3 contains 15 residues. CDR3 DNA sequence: TGCGCCAGCAGGTGGGTGTCGACAGGGATGTACGAGCAGTACTTC. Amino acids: CASRWVSTGMYEQYF.

This CDR3 is CASSTTGSFAGELFF. The DNA for the CDR3 is TGTGCCAGTAGTACCACAGGTTCCTTCGCCGGGGAGCTGTTTTTT. The chain couples TRBV19 to TRBJ2-2, with D perhaps TRBD1 (5 bases). CDR3 length: 15 residues. The V gene lost 4 bases and the J gene lost 6 bases, with 15 bases spanning the gap. Germline V gene sequence: CDR1 LNHDA, CDR2 SQIVND (reference sequence).

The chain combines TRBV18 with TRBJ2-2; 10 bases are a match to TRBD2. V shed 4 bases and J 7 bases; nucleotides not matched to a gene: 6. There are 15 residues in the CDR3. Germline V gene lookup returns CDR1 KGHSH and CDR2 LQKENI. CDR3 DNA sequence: TGTGCCAGCTCACGGGGACTAGCGAGGAACGGGGAGCTGTTTTTT. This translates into CASSRGLARNGELFF.

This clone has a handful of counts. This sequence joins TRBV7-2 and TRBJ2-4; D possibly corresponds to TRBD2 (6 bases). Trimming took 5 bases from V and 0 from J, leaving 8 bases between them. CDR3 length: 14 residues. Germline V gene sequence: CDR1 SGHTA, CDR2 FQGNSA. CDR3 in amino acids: CASSPGLAKNIQYF. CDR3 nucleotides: TGTGCCAGCAGCCCGGGACTAGCCAAAAACATTCAGTACTTC.